This paragraph covers one T cell receptor beta chain sequence. The data derive from a study of blood T cell repertoires in COVID-19. About the research overall: The United States, Italy and Spain supplied acute and convalescent COVID-19 samples. T cells, B-cell-depleted T cells, or PBMCs provided the cDNA or gDNA that served as material.

Germline V lookup: CDR1 SGHNT, CDR2 YENEEA. Trimming removed 5 bases from V and 3 bases from J, with 16 bases in between. The CDR3 is 16 residues long. The authors' processing: Using reference gene primer amplification, nucleated cell counts were estimated. Data came from immunoSEQ multiplex PCR; TCRdb stores just in-frame clones and leaves some out. V and J calls plus clone size are reproduced from that table; the DNA served to infer D and trimming. The sample lists roughly 130,000 clones, more than 80% seen once, with roughly an eighth in the top ten. Sequenced sample: peripheral blood. This sequence was found in a woman aged 60-75 years with acute or convalescent COVID-19. V usage is TRBV11-3 and J usage is TRBJ2-2, with D maybe TRBD1 (5 bases). The CDR3 DNA reads TGTGCCAGCAGCGCAGGGATCTCGACGGACACCGGGGAGCTGTTTTTT. Its translation: CASSAGISTDTGELFF.